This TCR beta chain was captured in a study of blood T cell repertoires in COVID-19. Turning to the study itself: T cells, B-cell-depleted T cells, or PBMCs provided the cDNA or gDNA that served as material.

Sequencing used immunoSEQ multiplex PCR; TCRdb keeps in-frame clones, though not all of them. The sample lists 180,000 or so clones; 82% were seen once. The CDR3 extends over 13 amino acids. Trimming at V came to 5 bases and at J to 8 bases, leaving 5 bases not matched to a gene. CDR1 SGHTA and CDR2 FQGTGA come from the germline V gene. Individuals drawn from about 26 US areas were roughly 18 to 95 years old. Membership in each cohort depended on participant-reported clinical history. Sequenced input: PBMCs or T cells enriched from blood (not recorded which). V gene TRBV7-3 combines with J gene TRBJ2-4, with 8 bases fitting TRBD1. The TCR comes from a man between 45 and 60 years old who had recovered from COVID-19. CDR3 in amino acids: CASSDGQGHIQYF. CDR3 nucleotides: TGTGCCAGCAGCGACGGACAGGGCCACATTCAGTACTTC.